These 21 T cell receptor beta chains came from one sample sequenced in a study of beta chain features in type 1 diabetes. Expressed TCRB transcripts were sequenced after all isolated RNA was converted to cDNA. The protocol was immunoSEQ multiplex PCR, while the TCRdb copy is restricted to in-frame clones and leaves out a portion. The sample carries 300,000 to 400,000 clones, under 8.5% recorded once. The sequenced sample was central memory CD4+ T cells from blood. These receptors were obtained from a woman aged 18 to 35 in good health.

This chain links TRBV5-1 with TRBJ1-2; no clear D gene. The CDR3 consists of 15 residues. V gave up 5 bases and J gave up 2 bases, with 16 bases separating them. Germline V gene sequence: CDR1 SGHRS, CDR2 YFSETQ. CDR3 amino acids: CASSPLGRLNYGYTF. As DNA, the CDR3 is TGCGCCAGCAGTCCCTTGGGCAGGCTCAACTATGGCTACACCTTC.

This clone was detected ten times or more. The CDR3: CATSRDLGLARFGAKNIQYF. CDR3 nucleotide sequence: TGTGCCACCAGCAGAGATCTCGGGTTGGCAAGATTTGGAGCCAAAAACATTCAGTACTTC. The chain couples TRBV15 to TRBJ2-4; unclear D gene. V lost 0 bases and J lost 0, with 21 bases in between. The CDR3 spans 20 residues. Per the germline V gene, CDR1 is LNHNV and CDR2 is YYDKDF (reference sequence).

In its sample, this clone was seen a few times. The V call is TRBV11-2, the J call TRBJ2-7, with a weak D call TRBD1 (5 bases). This CDR3 is 15 amino acids long. Trimming removed 5 bases at V and 2 bases at J, with 16 bases between. In germline, CDR1 is SGHAT, CDR2 FQNNGV. CDR3 DNA: TGTGCCAGCAGCCTCACAGGAGCTCAAACCTACGAGCAGTACTTC. Residues: CASSLTGAQTYEQYF.

The table lists this clone with a few counts. The chain joins TRBV7-2 to TRBJ2-5, with TRBD2 matching 7 bases. Germline V gene lookup returns CDR1 SGHTA and CDR2 FQGNSA. There are 13 residues in the CDR3. Trimming removed 5 bases from V and 8 bases from J; junction bases left unmatched: 8. CDR3 region: CASSPRGDGTQYF. DNA of the CDR3: TGTGCCAGCAGCCCTCGGGGGGATGGAACCCAGTACTTC.

This clone was detected only a few times. This chain joins TRBV7-9 and TRBJ2-1, with D unresolved. Trimming cost V 5 bases and J 7 bases, with 12 bases left between them. The CDR3 loop spans 13 amino acids. CDR1 and CDR2 (germline): SEHNR, FQNEAQ (reference sequence). This CDR3 is CASSPPGTNEQFF. CDR3 nucleotide sequence: TGTGCCAGCAGCCCTCCCGGTACAAATGAGCAGTTCTTC. The full variable domain, rest sourced from reference TRBV7-9 and TRBJ2-1, is DTGVSQNPRHKITKRGQNVTFRCDPISEHNRLYWYRQTLGQGPEFLTYFQNEAQLEKSRLLSDRFSAERPKGSFSTLEIQRTEQGDSAMYLCASSPPGTNEQFFGPGTRLTVL.

V and J are TRBV18 and TRBJ2-7, with no clear D. The CDR3 is made up of 13 amino acids. Between the trimmed V and J ends, which lost 2 bases and 3 bases, there was a span of 8 bases. CDR1 is KGHSH, CDR2 LQKENI, per germline. The CDR3 sequence: CASSPSQNYEQYF. CDR3 DNA: TGTGCCAGCTCACCAAGCCAGAACTACGAGCAGTACTTC.

The chain joins TRBV25-1 to TRBJ2-5; D tentatively reads TRBD1 or TRBD2 (6 bases each). The CDR3 spans 15 residues. Trimming removed 9 bases at V and 0 bases at J, with 17 bases between. CDR1 is MGHDK, CDR2 SYGVNS, per germline. CDR3 sequence reads: CASKMGGGNQETQYF. CDR3 DNA sequence: TGTGCCAGTAAGATGGGGGGCGGCAACCAAGAGACCCAGTACTTC.

The J gene is TRBJ1-4, the V gene TRBV14; no firm D call. The CDR3 sequence is 15 residues long. CDR1 is SGHDN and CDR2 is FVKESK in the germline V gene. Trimming shortened V by 3 bases and J by 3 bases, and 11 bases separated the two germline ends. The CDR3 nucleotides are TGTGCCAGCAGCCAGATAGGTCAGGCTAATGAAAAACTGTTTTTT. This gives the protein CASSQIGQANEKLFF.

The V and J genes are TRBV6-1 and TRBJ1-2; D not resolved. Trimming stripped 8 bases from V and 2 bases from J, with 15 bases between. Germline loops: CDR1 MNHNS, CDR2 SASEGT. This CDR3 spans 14 amino acids. Written as DNA, the CDR3 is TGTGCCAGCTTCCCGGGCGGGTGGAACTATGGCTACACCTTC. Encoded protein: CASFPGGWNYGYTF.

The chain carries TRBV11-2 and TRBJ2-1; D unclear. CDR3 length: 15 residues. Trimming left V 1 base short and J 3 bases short, with 10 bases between. CDR1 and CDR2 from the germline V gene are SGHAT and FQNNGV. CDR3 bases: TGTGCCAGCAGCTTAGGAGCCGGCAACTACAATGAGCAGTTCTTC. It specifies CASSLGAGNYNEQFF.

The rearrangement uses TRBV18 and TRBJ2-7; 7 bases map to TRBD1. The CDR3 loop spans 14 amino acids. The V and J ends lost 3 bases and 5 bases, in that order; junction bases with no gene match: 7. CDR1 and CDR2 from the germline V gene are KGHSH and LQKENI. The CDR3 loop reads CASSPRQGSDEQYF. In nucleotides, the CDR3 is TGTGCCAGCTCACCTCGACAGGGCTCTGACGAGCAGTACTTC.

This chain links TRBV27 with TRBJ2-1; 7 nucleotides agree with TRBD1. This CDR3 is built from 16 residues. Trimming at V came to 6 bases and at J to 3 bases, leaving 11 bases not matched to a gene. The germline CDR1 and CDR2 sequences are MNHEY and SMNVEV (reference sequence). The CDR3 region is CASRQGPGQRYNEQFF. CDR3 sequence (DNA): TGTGCCAGCAGACAGGGACCGGGACAGCGCTACAATGAGCAGTTCTTC.

The rearrangement links TRBV18 to TRBJ2-5; tentatively, D is TRBD2 (5 bases). The DNA end is a closer match to TRBJ2-7, so the J assignment may be wrong. This CDR3 comprises 14 residues. Germline V CDR1 and CDR2: KGHSH, LQKENI. CDR3 coding DNA: TGTGCCAGCTCACCACAGCCTAGCTCCCTCGAGCAGTACTTC. It codes for CASSPQPSSLEQYF.

This clone was found many times. The chain uses TRBV28 and TRBJ2-7; perhaps TRBD2 as D (5 bases). The CDR3 length is 12 residues. V shed 5 bases and J shed 3 bases, with 8 bases lying between them. The germline V gene has CDR1 MDHEN and CDR2 SYDVKM. CDR3 protein: CASSRGYYEQYF. The CDR3 bases are TGTGCCAGCAGTCGGGGATACTACGAGCAGTACTTC.

In this sample, this clone turned up a few times. This chain links TRBV7-9 with TRBJ2-5; 7 nucleotides align to TRBD1. Germline V gives CDR1 SEHNR, CDR2 FQNEAQ (reference sequence). CDR3 length: 12 residues. Losses at the gene ends were 5 bases for V and 14 bases for J; bases not matched to a gene: 11. CDR3 sequence reads: CASSAHRDRVYF. CDR3 in DNA: TGTGCCAGCAGCGCCCACCGGGACAGAGTATACTTC.

This clone was detected a few times. The chain joins TRBV18 to TRBJ2-1; D is perhaps TRBD1 (6 bases). V was pared by 2 bases and J by 8 bases, with 22 bases between. The germline V gene has CDR1 KGHSH and CDR2 LQKENI. This CDR3 is 17 amino acids long. CDR3 DNA sequence: TGTGCCAGCTCACCAACTCGGATCGGAAGGGGGTCTTATGAGCAGTTCTTC. Amino acid sequence: CASSPTRIGRGSYEQFF.

The chain carries TRBV4-2 and TRBJ2-3; 16 bases align to TRBD2. Germline-derived CDR1 and CDR2 are LGHNA and YNFKEQ. The junction had 6 bases not matched to a gene; V was cut back by 4 bases and J by 5 bases. This CDR3 spans 17 amino acids. Here the CDR3 reads CASSREGLAGGRDTQYF. The CDR3 nucleotides read TGTGCCAGCAGCCGGGAGGGACTAGCGGGAGGGAGAGATACGCAGTATTTT.

The rearrangement uses TRBV27 and TRBJ1-2, with 10 bases matching TRBD1. The CDR3 has 17 amino acids. The germline V gene encodes CDR1 MNHEY and CDR2 SMNVEV (reference sequence). V shed 5 bases and J 4 bases; nucleotides not matched to a gene: 13. The DNA for the CDR3 is TGTGCCAGCAGTGTCCGCCTTTCGACAGGGGGCCTCTATGGCTACACCTTC. As protein: CASSVRLSTGGLYGYTF.

In its sample, this clone was seen many times. The chain employs TRBV7-9 and TRBJ2-2; D gene uncertain. The CDR3 runs 14 residues. The V gene's germline CDR1 is SEHNR and CDR2 FQNEAQ (reference sequence). Trimming left V 2 bases short and J 7 bases short, with 11 bases between. CDR3 protein: CASSLSLHDGELFF. CDR3 bases: TGTGCCAGCAGCTTAAGTCTCCACGACGGGGAGCTGTTTTTT.

This clone was detected ten times or more. V gene TRBV27 combines with J gene TRBJ1-2, with D perhaps TRBD1 (5 bases). Between the trimmed V and J ends, which lost 5 bases and 4 bases, there was a span of 14 bases. Germline assignment: CDR1 MNHEY and CDR2 SMNVEV (reference sequence). The CDR3 is made up of 14 amino acids. The CDR3 sequence: CASSPRVWGYGYTF. CDR3 nucleotide sequence: TGTGCCAGCAGTCCCAGGGTTTGGGGCTATGGCTACACCTTC.

The V and J genes are TRBV7-2 and TRBJ2-1, with TRBD2 identical over 13 bases. The CDR3 is made up of 15 amino acids. Germline V lookup: CDR1 SGHTA, CDR2 FQGNSA. J lost 7 bases, V lost 5 bases, and 5 bases had no gene match. CDR3 loop: CASSPGLAGTNEQFF. In nucleotides, the CDR3 is TGTGCCAGCAGCCCGGGACTAGCGGGAACAAATGAGCAGTTCTTC.